The 32 T cell receptor beta chains reported below all come from one sample, sequenced in a study of CD8 T cells in Susac syndrome. Reverse transcription of about 0.5 to 1 ug RNA was carried out with random hexamers. TCRdb processed the immunoSEQ multiplex PCR reads anew with MiXCR; each CDR3 protein has one entry. The data show 180,000 or so distinct CDR3 sequences, with just under 95% seen just once and around 0.094% held by the top ten. The sample taken for sequencing was CD4+ T cells from PBMCs. These TCRs come from a human donor with Susac syndrome.

This chain links TRBV30 with TRBJ2-1, with D maybe TRBD2 (5 bases). Trimming took off 2 bases at V and 5 bases at J, with 10 bases between the two ends. This CDR3 is 13 amino acids long. Per germline, CDR1 GTSNPN and CDR2 SVGIG (reference sequence). The CDR3 sequence is CAWSPMRDNEQFF. The CDR3 DNA follows: TGTGCCTGGAGTCCCATGAGGGACAATGAGCAGTTCTTC.

This clonotype is a singleton in its sample. The chain couples TRBV30 to TRBJ2-3, with TRBD2 matching 14 bases. Losses at the gene ends were 5 bases for V and 6 bases for J; bases not matched to a gene: 10. Germline V CDR1 and CDR2: GTSNPN, SVGIG (reference sequence). CDR3 length: 16 amino acids. The CDR3 reads CAWSGTSGGSSDTQYF. Here the CDR3 DNA reads TGTGCCTGGTCCGGGACTAGCGGGGGCAGTTCGGATACGCAGTATTTT.

The chain joins TRBV6-5 to TRBJ1-2; the D is unclear. Germline V gives CDR1 MNHEY, CDR2 SVGAGI. CDR3 length: 14 residues. Trimming stripped 6 bases from V and 5 bases from J, with 16 bases between. CDR3 protein: CASRRGREDYGYTF. CDR3 DNA: TGTGCCAGCAGACGGGGTCGAGAAGATTATGGCTACACCTTC.

The rearrangement joins TRBV7-3 to TRBJ1-6; 7 bases are a match to TRBD1. Germline trimming cut 5 bases from V and 5 bases from J; bases unmatched to any gene: 3. The germline CDR1 and CDR2 sequences are SGHTA and FQGTGA. The CDR3 extends over 14 amino acids. CDR3 bases: TGTGCCAGCAGCCTACAGGGGCATAATTCACCCCTCCACTTT. This encodes CASSLQGHNSPLHF. Based on the CDR3 plus reference TRBV7-3 and TRBJ1-6, the full variable domain is GAGVSQTPSNKVTEKGKYVELRCDPISGHTALYWYRQSLGQGPEFLIYFQGTGAADDSGLPNDRFFAVRPEGSVSTLKIQRTERGDSAVYLCASSLQGHNSPLHFGNGTRLTVT.

The chain combines TRBV12-3 or TRBV12-4 with TRBJ2-1; 10 bases map to TRBD2. V gave up 1 base and J gave up 7 bases; unmatched junction bases: 13. There are 18 residues in the CDR3. The CDR3 region is CASSLETTSGRSGNEQFF. In DNA form, the CDR3 reads TGTGCCAGCAGTTTAGAAACGACTAGCGGGCGGTCTGGAAATGAGCAGTTCTTC.

The chain carries TRBV27 and TRBJ2-7, with 10 bases aligning to TRBD2. The CDR3 spans 17 residues. V shed 1 base and J 4 bases; nucleotides not matched to a gene: 10. Looked up from germline, CDR1 is MNHEY and CDR2 is SMNVEV (reference sequence). The CDR3 region is CASSLYHGLAASYEQYF. Here the CDR3 DNA reads TGTGCCAGCAGTTTATATCATGGACTAGCGGCAAGTTACGAGCAGTACTTC.

This chain joins TRBV6-6 and TRBJ1-1; tentatively, D is TRBD1 (6 bases). The CDR3 is made up of 14 amino acids. V lost 4 bases and J lost 6, with 15 bases in between. Germline values: CDR1 MNHNY, CDR2 SVGAGI (reference sequence). CDR3 DNA sequence: TGTGCCAGCAGTTCCCGACAGGAGAGATCTGAAGCTTTCTTT. Translating gives CASSSRQERSEAFF.

The chain uses TRBV5-8 and TRBJ1-5; tentative D call: TRBD1 (6 bases). Between the trimmed V and J ends, which lost 0 bases and 7 bases, there was a span of 11 bases. The CDR3 has 14 amino acids. Germline CDR1 reads SGHTS; CDR2 reads YDEGEE. CDR3 amino acids: CASSLGTVRQPQHF. CDR3 nucleotide sequence: TGTGCCAGCAGCTTGGGGACAGTTCGGCAGCCCCAGCATTTT.

This chain uses TRBV20-1 with TRBJ2-3; D unresolved. The CDR3 spans 14 residues. The germline CDR1 and CDR2 sequences are DFQATT and SNEGSKA (reference sequence). V was clipped by 1 base and J by 2 bases, with 10 bases between them. The CDR3 is CSARVRLSTDTQYF. The CDR3 DNA is TGCAGTGCTAGAGTTCGGCTATCCACAGATACGCAGTATTTT.

This clonotype appeared once. The junction departs from the called germline gene at one end, perhaps through a read error. The gene calls are TRBV30 and TRBJ1-6; 9 nucleotides match TRBD1. The CDR3 sequence is 12 residues long. Germline CDR1 GTSNPN, CDR2 SVGIG (reference sequence). This CDR3 is CAGRTGDSPLHF. The CDR3 DNA reads as TGTGCCGGGAGGACAGGGGATTCACCCCTCCACTTT.

The chain carries TRBV14 and TRBJ2-3; no clear D gene. Germline CDR1 reads SGHDN; CDR2 reads FVKESK. CDR3 length: 14 residues. The V end was cut by 0 bases, the J end by 6 bases, with 10 bases between. In DNA form, the CDR3 reads TGTGCCAGCAGCCAAGATTTACCACTCGATACGCAGTATTTT. Its translation is CASSQDLPLDTQYF.

The V call is TRBV28, the J call TRBJ2-3; weak D call: TRBD1 (6 bases). V gave up 5 bases and J gave up 0 bases, with 15 bases separating them. Germline V lookup: CDR1 MDHEN, CDR2 SYDVKM. This CDR3 is built from 16 residues. The CDR3 reads CASSPIWGRSTDTQYF. DNA for the CDR3: TGTGCCAGCAGTCCCATTTGGGGGCGTAGCACAGATACGCAGTATTTT.

The chain combines TRBV7-2 with TRBJ2-2; D gene unclear. The CDR3 has 14 residues. Trimming left V 1 base short and J 1 base short, with 4 bases between. Germline-derived CDR1 and CDR2 are SGHTA and FQGNSA. CDR3 sequence (DNA): TGTGCCAGCAGCTTAGAACGGAACACCGGGGAGCTGTTTTTT. As protein: CASSLERNTGELFF.

The chain is built from TRBV6-6 and TRBJ2-2, with TRBD2 identical over 7 bases. The junction had 4 bases not matched to a gene; V was cut back by 2 bases and J by 1 base. Germline CDR1 reads MNHNY; CDR2 reads SVGAGI (reference sequence). The CDR3 totals 16 residues. CDR3 bases: TGTGCCAGCAGTTACGGTCCTAGCGGGAACACCGGGGAGCTGTTTTTT. Protein: CASSYGPSGNTGELFF.

This rearrangement joins TRBV15 to TRBJ2-5; TRBD2 matches at 8 bases. Germline CDR1 reads LNHNV; CDR2 reads YYDKDF (reference sequence). Trimming took 0 bases from V and 5 from J; bases not matched to a gene: 8. This CDR3 comprises 16 residues. CDR3 bases: TGTGCCACCAGCAGAGATCAAGCGGGGGCCTGGGAGACCCAGTACTTC. It is translated as CATSRDQAGAWETQYF.

This clonotype was seen just once. This chain joins TRBV19 and TRBJ2-3; 10 nucleotides line up with TRBD2. The CDR3 length is 18 residues. Germline V gene data show CDR1 as LNHDA and CDR2 as SQIVND (reference sequence). J lost 4 bases, V lost 4 bases, and 14 bases had no gene match. The CDR3 protein is CASSTRSGRAKLADTQYF. The CDR3 nucleotides read TGTGCCAGTAGTACGAGGAGCGGGAGGGCCAAGTTAGCAGATACGCAGTATTTT.

V is TRBV7-6 and J is TRBJ2-1; 7 bases align to TRBD1. The CDR3 length is 16 residues. V lost 3 bases, J lost 1 base, and 6 bases stayed unmatched. In germline, CDR1 is SGHVS, CDR2 FNYEAQ. The CDR3 sequence is CASSLATGWSYNEQFF. Written as DNA, the CDR3 is TGTGCCAGCAGCTTGGCGACAGGGTGGTCCTACAATGAGCAGTTCTTC.

This chain uses TRBV6-5 with TRBJ2-5; TRBD1 matches 7 bases. V shed 10 bases, J shed 8 bases, and the junction held 16 bases outside the gene matches. The CDR3 covers 14 residues. Germline V gene lookup returns CDR1 MNHEY and CDR2 SVGAGI. The CDR3 bases are TGTGCCACCCGAGAGGGGGCCGGGATAGGAACCCAGTACTTC. Residues: CATREGAGIGTQYF.

The chain recombines TRBV6-6 with TRBJ1-3, with a possible D match to TRBD1 (5 bases). Trimming removed 6 bases from V and 0 bases from J, with 9 bases in between. This CDR3 contains 14 residues. In germline, CDR1 is MNHNY, CDR2 SVGAGI (reference sequence). DNA of the CDR3: TGTGCCAGCAGAAAGGGGTACTCTGGAAACACCATATATTTT. Translation: CASRKGYSGNTIYF.

The chain carries TRBV28 and TRBJ2-2, with D possibly being TRBD1 (5 bases). The germline V gene has CDR1 MDHEN and CDR2 SYDVKM. V was cut by 2 bases and J by 1 base, with 5 bases left in between. The CDR3 consists of 14 residues. CDR3 DNA sequence: TGTGCCAGCAGTTTAACAGGGAACACCGGGGAGCTGTTTTTT. Translating it yields CASSLTGNTGELFF. The entire variable domain, with the rest obtained from reference TRBV28 and TRBJ2-2, is as follows: DVKVTQSSRYLVKRTGEKVFLECVQDMDHENMFWYRQDPGLGLRLIYFSYDVKMKEKGDIPEGYSVSREKKERFSLILESASTNQTSMYLCASSLTGNTGELFFGEGSRLTVL.

The chain uses TRBV20-1 and TRBJ2-7; 10 nucleotides line up with TRBD1. V lost 3 bases to trimming and J lost 5 bases; unmatched junction nucleotides: 4. Germline V lookup: CDR1 DFQATT, CDR2 SNEGSKA (reference sequence). CDR3 length: 13 amino acids. The CDR3 nucleotides are TGCAGTGCTAGTTCCGGGACAGGGGACGAGCAGTACTTC. It encodes CSASSGTGDEQYF.

The chain is built from TRBV29-1 and TRBJ2-5; possible D gene TRBD1, 5 bases. Germline loops: CDR1 SQVTM, CDR2 ANQGSEA. The V gene lost 0 bases and the J gene lost 3 bases, with 14 bases spanning the gap. This CDR3 spans 15 amino acids. As DNA, the CDR3 is TGCAGCGTTGAAGATAGTAGGGGCTGGAAAGAGACCCAGTACTTC. This gives the protein CSVEDSRGWKETQYF.

CDR3: CASSPWRTGVSYEQYF. The DNA for the CDR3 is TGTGCCAGCAGCCCCTGGAGGACAGGGGTGTCCTACGAGCAGTACTTC. The chain uses TRBV5-6 and TRBJ2-7, with TRBD1 matching over 9 bases. Germline V gene data show CDR1 as SGHDT and CDR2 as YYEEEE. The CDR3 totals 16 residues. Trimming at V came to 4 bases and at J to 1 base, leaving 9 bases not matched to a gene. The full variable domain, rest sourced from reference TRBV5-6 and TRBJ2-7, is DAGVTQSPTHLIKTRGQQVTLRCSPKSGHDTVSWYQQALGQGPQFIFQYYEEEERQRGNFPDRFSGHQFPNYSSELNVNALLLGDSALYLCASSPWRTGVSYEQYFGPGTRLTVT.

The gene calls are TRBV30 and TRBJ2-3; TRBD1 agrees at 7 bases. CDR1 GTSNPN and CDR2 SVGIG come from the germline V gene (reference sequence). J gave up 6 bases and V 2 bases, and 8 bases lay outside the gene matches. This CDR3 contains 14 residues. This CDR3 is CAWSRDSGTDTQYF. The CDR3, as DNA: TGTGCCTGGAGTCGGGACAGTGGAACTGATACGCAGTATTTT.

V gene TRBV19 combines with J gene TRBJ2-3; D call uncertain. The CDR3 runs 11 residues. CDR1 LNHDA and CDR2 SQIVND come from the germline V gene (reference sequence). The V gene lost 4 bases and the J gene lost 11 bases, with 10 bases spanning the gap. The CDR3 nucleotides read TGTGCCAGTAGTAGCGCTCAACGGCAGTATTTT. This sequence encodes CASSSAQRQYF.

In the case of this clonotype: One junction end disagrees with the germline gene, perhaps due to a read error. DNA of the CDR3: TGCAGTGCCAGAGATGGACTAGCGGTTCCGGGGGAGCAGTTCTTC. It specifies CSARDGLAVPGEQFF. The rearrangement uses TRBV20-1 and TRBJ2-1; 10 positions match TRBD2. The germline V gene encodes CDR1 DFQATT and CDR2 SNEGSKA (reference sequence). This CDR3 comprises 15 residues.

The genes are TRBV6-5 and TRBJ1-1; unclear D gene. CDR1 and CDR2 (germline): MNHEY, SVGAGI. Deletions cut 4 bases from V and 6 bases from J, with 18 bases between. This CDR3 comprises 15 residues. The CDR3, as DNA: TGTGCCAGCAGTTCCCGTTACCGAGGAAGGGCTGAAGCTTTCTTT. This encodes CASSSRYRGRAEAFF.

The CDR3 loop reads CASKKTGNEEKQFF. CDR3 DNA sequence: TGTGCCAGCAAAAAGACCGGGAACGAAGAGAAACAGTTCTTC. The chain has TRBV7-9 and TRBJ2-1; the D gene is possibly TRBD2 (5 bases). The V end lost 7 bases, the J end lost 13 bases, and 23 bases lay between the germline ends. The length of the CDR3 is 14 residues. Germline loops: CDR1 SEHNR, CDR2 FQNEAQ (reference sequence). The full variable domain, completed using reference TRBV7-9 and TRBJ2-1, is DTGVSQNPRHKITKRGQNVTFRCDPISEHNRLYWYRQTLGQGPEFLTYFQNEAQLEKSRLLSDRFSAERPKGSFSTLEIQRTEQGDSAMYLCASKKTGNEEKQFFGPGTRLTVL.

V usage is TRBV20-1 and J usage is TRBJ2-2, with 11 nucleotides matching TRBD1. Germline V lookup: CDR1 DFQATT, CDR2 SNEGSKA (reference sequence). The CDR3 totals 13 residues. J gave up 5 bases and V 6 bases, and 2 bases lay outside the gene matches. CDR3 in amino acids: CSARDRGTGELFF. Written as DNA, the CDR3 is TGCAGTGCGAGGGACAGGGGGACCGGGGAGCTGTTTTTT.

The chain recombines TRBV30 with TRBJ1-5; possibly TRBD1 for D (5 bases). The V end lost 5 bases, the J end lost 7 bases, and 15 bases lay between the germline ends. CDR1 is GTSNPN, CDR2 SVGIG, per germline (reference sequence). This CDR3 has 13 residues. This CDR3 is CAWSPGTRQPQHF. CDR3 nucleotides: TGTGCCTGGTCCCCGGGGACCCGCCAGCCCCAGCATTTT.

The rearrangement uses TRBV7-9 and TRBJ1-1; tentatively, D is TRBD1 (6 bases). V was pared by 2 bases and J by 7 bases, with 11 bases between. The germline V gene has CDR1 SEHNR and CDR2 FQNEAQ (reference sequence). This CDR3 has 13 residues. CDR3 DNA: TGTGCCAGCAGCTTATCAGGGGCGGATGAAGCTTTCTTT. Residues: CASSLSGADEAFF.

The chain couples TRBV19 to TRBJ1-5; 9 bases align to TRBD1. Germline V CDR1 and CDR2: LNHDA, SQIVND (reference sequence). The ends lost 4 bases at V and 6 bases at J; junction bases unmatched: 7. The CDR3 consists of 15 residues. The CDR3 loop is CASSKRTGEFQPQHF. For the CDR3, the DNA is TGTGCCAGTAGTAAAAGGACAGGGGAGTTTCAGCCCCAGCATTTT.